The 18 T cell receptor beta chains reported below all come from one sample, sequenced in a study of T cells expressing NK-cell markers. TCRdb reprocessed the 5' RACE reads, keeping one entry per CDR3 protein, no DNA. This table holds around 470,000 distinct CDR3 sequences. Sequencing was performed on blood T cells: a sorted CD56 or NKG2C T cell subset, CD4+ or CD8+ T cells, or bulk PBMC T cells (not recorded which). Receptor source: a woman aged 45 to 65 in good health.

The chain recombines TRBV5-1 with TRBJ2-7. The CDR3 is made up of 16 amino acids. From germline, CDR1 is SGHRS and CDR2 YFSETQ. CDR3 residues: CASSLSPAASSYEQYF.

The chain employs TRBV12-5 and TRBJ1-1; TCRdb's D call of TRBD1 is untestable without DNA. This CDR3 contains 15 residues. The germline gives CDR1 LGHNT, CDR2 FRNRAP. The CDR3 loop reads CASGFSRDGNTEAFF.

The gene calls are TRBV7-3 and TRBJ2-1. The germline V gene has CDR1 SGHTA and CDR2 FQGTGA. CDR3 length equals 17 residues. CDR3 sequence reads: CASSLTLSGRSYNEQFF.

This chain uses TRBV11-3 with TRBJ2-5; no DNA is available, so the TRBD2 call from TCRdb remains unchecked. The CDR3 contains 17 residues. Germline CDR1 is SGHNT and CDR2 is YENEEA. The chain's CDR3 is CASSPTGRRGAQETQYF.

CDR3 sequence: CASSPLELSGELFF. The rearrangement joins TRBV7-3 to TRBJ2-2; TCRdb's assignment of TRBD1 cannot be checked, as there is no DNA. Germline V CDR1 and CDR2: SGHTA, FQGTGA. This CDR3 region has 14 residues.

The rearrangement uses TRBV5-1 and TRBJ1-2. CDR1 and CDR2 from the germline V gene are SGHRS and YFSETQ. The CDR3 loop spans 13 amino acids. The CDR3 loop reads CASSGMTNYGYTF.

The CDR3 sequence: CASRGGPNEQFF. The genes are TRBV7-8 and TRBJ2-1; TCRdb's D gene call, TRBD1, goes unchecked for lack of DNA. The CDR3 covers 12 residues. Germline CDR1 and CDR2: SGHVS and FQNEAQ.

The V call is TRBV7-8, the J call TRBJ1-5. Germline V gene data show CDR1 as SGHVS and CDR2 as FQNEAQ. The CDR3 is 14 residues long. CDR3 protein: CASSPRTADQPQHF. Based on the CDR3 plus reference TRBV7-8 and TRBJ1-5, the full variable domain is GAGVSQSPRYKVAKRGQDVALRCDPISGHVSLFWYQQALGQGPEFLTYFQNEAQLDKSGLPSDRFFAERPEGSVSTLKIQRTQQEDSAVYLCASSPRTADQPQHFGDGTRLSIL.

The V and J genes are TRBV12-3 or TRBV12-4 and TRBJ2-5; the TCRdb D gene call, TRBD1, has no DNA to confirm it. The CDR3 is 14 residues long. CDR3 sequence reads: CASSLGERGRTQYF.

The rearrangement links TRBV29-1 to TRBJ2-7; TCRdb gives TRBD1 as the D gene, but with no DNA this cannot be confirmed. The length of the CDR3 is 11 residues. Germline V gene sequence: CDR1 SQVTM, CDR2 ANQGSEA. CDR3 residues: CSVRAGGEQYF.

J is TRBJ2-7 and V is TRBV29-1; absent DNA, TCRdb's TRBD2 call cannot be checked. The CDR3 covers 15 residues. Germline V gene sequence: CDR1 SQVTM, CDR2 ANQGSEA. CDR3 sequence reads: CSVTRSSGSMYEQYF.

This sequence joins TRBV3-1 and TRBJ1-1; the D gene TCRdb calls, TRBD1, cannot be checked with no DNA. The length of the CDR3 is 16 residues. Germline V gene sequence: CDR1 LGHDT, CDR2 YNNKEL (reference sequence). CDR3: CASSQDSTGARTEAFF.

V usage is TRBV29-1 and J usage is TRBJ2-3; TCRdb's D gene call, TRBD1, goes unchecked for lack of DNA. CDR1 SQVTM and CDR2 ANQGSEA come from the germline V gene. The CDR3 loop spans 14 amino acids. This chain's CDR3 is CSARESPLTDTQYF.

The J gene is TRBJ2-7, the V gene TRBV19. Germline loops: CDR1 LNHDA, CDR2 SQIVND (reference sequence). The CDR3 extends over 14 amino acids. The CDR3 loop is CASSRQAPSGELYF.

The chain links TRBV7-9 to TRBJ2-1; checking the TCRdb D call of TRBD2 is not possible without DNA. Looked up from germline, CDR1 is SEHNR and CDR2 is FQNEAQ (reference sequence). This CDR3 comprises 17 residues. The CDR3 is CASSTRVTSGKNNEQFF.

This rearrangement joins TRBV14 to TRBJ1-2. Looked up from germline, CDR1 is SGHDN and CDR2 is FVKESK. CDR3 length: 13 residues. The CDR3 protein is CASSQFRGYGYTF.

The chain is built from TRBV12-5 and TRBJ2-1; absent DNA, TCRdb's TRBD1 call cannot be checked. Germline CDR1 LGHNT, CDR2 FRNRAP. This CDR3 region has 12 residues. CDR3 in amino acids: CASGLATGWKFF.

The chain carries TRBV6-5 and TRBJ2-7; TCRdb proposes TRBD2, but this gene call is untestable without DNA. Germline-derived CDR1 and CDR2 are MNHEY and SVGAGI. CDR3 size: 14 residues. This chain's CDR3 is CASSYSQGQSEQYF.